What follows are 2 T cell receptor beta chains derived from one specimen sequenced in a study of OX40 agonist ivuxolimab in advanced cancers. Sequencing used immunoSEQ multiplex PCR; TCRdb keeps in-frame clones, though not all of them. The sample has about 78,000 clones, 84% seen once. Sequencing was performed on CD4+ or CD8+ T cells sorted from blood, taken in a trial of the OX40 agonist ivuxolimab. The receptors shown here come from an adult with an advanced solid tumor such as melanoma, head and neck, liver or kidney cancer.

This sequence joins TRBV28 and TRBJ1-2; D unresolved. CDR1 and CDR2 from the germline V gene are MDHEN and SYDVKM. This CDR3 is built from 15 residues. The V and J ends lost 4 bases and 0 bases respectively, with 12 bases between them. CDR3 coding DNA: TGTGCCAGCAGTTCACCCAATATAGCTAACTATGGCTACACCTTC. This translates into CASSSPNIANYGYTF.

The rearrangement links TRBV5-1 to TRBJ2-3; D is ambiguous. In germline, CDR1 is SGHRS, CDR2 YFSETQ. CDR3 length: 17 residues. The V gene lost 3 bases and the J gene lost 0 bases, with 17 bases spanning the gap. The CDR3 DNA follows: TGCGCCAGCAGCTCTTCATGGACGACCCCCAGCACAGATACGCAGTATTTT. Translating gives CASSSSWTTPSTDTQYF.